The text below deals with one TCR beta chain. This entry belongs to a study of blood T cell repertoires in COVID-19. Enrollment of patients from Seattle took place during active infection, with longitudinal follow-up. The ends lost 2 bases at V and 8 bases at J; junction bases unmatched: 10. CDR3 size: 16 residues. Germline values: CDR1 SGHNT, CDR2 YENEEA. Under the authors' procedure: Reference gene primer amplification gave estimated nucleated cell counts. The repertoire was sequenced with immunoSEQ multiplex PCR; TCRdb's copy has only in-frame clones and lacks some. The DNA was the basis for D and trimming; V, J and clone size are from that table. Among about 12,000 clones listed, 72% were seen once.

The sequence was obtained from a man in his fifties or sixties with COVID-19, enrolled during active disease. V is TRBV11-3 and J is TRBJ2-1, with 9 bases matching TRBD1. Sequenced sample: peripheral blood. The CDR3 coding sequence is TGTGCCAGCAGCTTAAGTTTTGGGACAGGGAGCGATGAGCAGTTCTTC. Translating it yields CASSLSFGTGSDEQFF.